This T cell receptor (beta chain) was retrieved from a study of cytomegalovirus exposure and HLA in healthy donors. Whole-study context: For the roughly 400 genotyped donors, 80% to 90% fell within the Caucasian-associated ancestry cluster.

With regard to this clone: The antigen remains unidentified.

PCR was performed using 60 Vbeta and 13 Jbeta primers. Under the authors' procedure: An analysis performed later counted about 80 million unique TCR beta chains (roughly 10 million of them shared). TCRdb keeps only in-frame clones here, not all; method: immunoSEQ multiplex PCR. V and J calls and clone size are copied from that table; D and trimming were computed from the DNA. This sample yields about 120,000 clones, of which around 66% are seen a single time; about 8.1% belongs to the top ten. The CDR3 totals 16 residues. Germline lookup yields CDR1 LGHNA and CDR2 YNFKEQ. V lost 4 bases and J lost 4, with 17 bases in between. Study findings and constraints: The authors confirmed in vitro that three CMV-associated chains were specific for CMV antigens. The likely origin of a cluster of highly shared sequence variants was a sequencing artifact.

Sequencing input: PBMCs. This sequence originates from a woman aged 40 to 50 in good health and CMV-seropositive. V is TRBV4-2 and J is TRBJ1-5, with D tentatively TRBD1 (6 bases). CDR3 sequence (DNA): TGTGCCAGCAGCCGCAGCGAAGGGCAGGGGAATCAGCCCCAGCATTTT. Its translation is CASSRSEGQGNQPQHF.